Sequencing of this T cell receptor beta chain was carried out in a study of blood T cell repertoires in COVID-19. Study-wide background: In each case, the material was cDNA or gDNA derived from T cells, B-cell-depleted T cells, or PBMCs.

Profiled with immunoSEQ multiplex PCR; TCRdb holds only in-frame clones, not every one. The data hold under 150,000 clones, with approximately 88% observed a single time. The CDR3 is 15 amino acids. Germline-derived CDR1 and CDR2 are SGDLS and YYNGEE. The V and J ends lost 4 bases and 0 bases respectively, with 14 bases between them. Sequencing used peripheral blood. The sequence derives from a woman in her thirties or forties with acute or convalescent COVID-19. J is TRBJ2-7 and V is TRBV9, with D uncertain. The CDR3 DNA sequence: TGTGCCAGCAGCCCCGAGGTCATAAGCTCCTACGAGCAGTACTTC. Protein: CASSPEVISSYEQYF.